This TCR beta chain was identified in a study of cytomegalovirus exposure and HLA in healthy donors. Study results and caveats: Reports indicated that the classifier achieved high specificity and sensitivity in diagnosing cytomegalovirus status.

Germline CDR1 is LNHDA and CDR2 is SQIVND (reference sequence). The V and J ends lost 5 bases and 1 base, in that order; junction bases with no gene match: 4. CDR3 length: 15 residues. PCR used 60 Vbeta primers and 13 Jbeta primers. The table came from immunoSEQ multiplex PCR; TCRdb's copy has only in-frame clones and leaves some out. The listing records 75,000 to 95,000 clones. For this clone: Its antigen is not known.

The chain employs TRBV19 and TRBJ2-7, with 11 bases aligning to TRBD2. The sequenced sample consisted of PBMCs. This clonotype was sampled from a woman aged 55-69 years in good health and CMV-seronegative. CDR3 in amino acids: CASSPGTSGSYEQYF. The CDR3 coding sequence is TGTGCCAGTAGTCCCGGGACTAGCGGTTCCTACGAGCAGTACTTC.